This record looks at one T cell receptor beta chain sequence and its context. Per the germline V gene, CDR1 is MNHEY and CDR2 is SMNVEV (reference sequence). This CDR3 has 15 residues. Deletions cut 3 bases from V and 4 bases from J, with 16 bases between. Under the authors' procedure: How many nucleated cells were present was estimated from reference gene primer amplification. Repertoires were generated with immunoSEQ multiplex PCR, while TCRdb's copy carries only in-frame clones and drops some. Clonal size and the V and J genes are those of that table, whereas D and trimming came from the DNA. The repertoire holds about 74,000 clones, with 78% as singletons. The data were taken from a study of blood T cell repertoires in COVID-19. For the study at large: Sites in the United States, Italy and Spain provided acute and convalescent COVID-19 samples. T cells, B-cell-depleted T cells, or PBMCs provided the cDNA or gDNA that served as material.

The clonotype comes from a human donor in a cohort sampled during active COVID-19. The chain recombines TRBV27 with TRBJ2-7; D ambiguous. The source material was peripheral blood. CDR3 in DNA: TGTGCCAGCAGTTTCGTATCGTCCTTGAGGTACGAGCAGTACTTC. As protein: CASSFVSSLRYEQYF.